The sequence of this T cell receptor beta chain was determined in a study of T cell clonotyping in hematopoietic cell transplantation. Regarding the study as a whole: Recipient TCR diversity dropped after transplant; expanded clonotypes rose from day 30 to 180. Few recipient clonotypes overlapped donors; over 95% were de novo at given depth. Graft donor and pretransplant recipient Inverse Simpson Index values predicted broader posttransplant TCR diversity.

Measured with immunoSEQ multiplex PCR; TCRdb has only the in-frame clones, and not every one. The table has roughly 16,000 clones, nearly 95% seen once; the top ten hold about 5.4%. Per the germline V gene, CDR1 is SGHTA and CDR2 is FQGNSA. V trimming: 5 bases; J trimming: 2 bases; junction bases outside the gene matches: 5. This CDR3 is built from 14 residues. For this clone: As yet, its antigen is unknown.

The chain is built from TRBV7-2 and TRBJ2-7; 8 bases map to TRBD1. The receptor comes from a man between 40 and 49 years old in good health. Some clones in this sample may be carry-over from other donors' samples. Material: peripheral blood mononuclear cells. The CDR3 DNA is TGTGCCAGCAGCACCAGGACAGGGCCCTACGAGCAGTACTTC. Translating gives CASSTRTGPYEQYF.